Presented here are 24 T cell receptor beta chains from one specimen sequenced in a study of blood T cell repertoires in COVID-19. Generated by immunoSEQ multiplex PCR, the TCRdb table keeps only in-frame clones and is missing some. The sample holds around 140,000 clones; roughly nine tenths are singletons and the top ten take approximately 4%. Sequencing input: PBMCs or T cells enriched from blood (not recorded which). These receptor sequences come from a middle-aged woman who had been exposed to COVID-19.

This chain uses TRBV10-3 with TRBJ1-2, with 10 bases identical to TRBD1. The CDR3 length is 16 residues. V lost 6 bases to trimming and J lost 5 bases; unmatched junction nucleotides: 12. Per the germline V gene, CDR1 is ENHRY and CDR2 is SYGVKD. CDR3 nucleotides: TGTGCCATCAGAGACAGGGGGCCGGCCGAGGAGTATGGCTACACCTTC. As protein: CAIRDRGPAEEYGYTF.

The chain has TRBV27 and TRBJ2-5, with 8 bases that match TRBD1. Germline V gene lookup returns CDR1 MNHEY and CDR2 SMNVEV (reference sequence). Unmatched junction bases numbered 6, after V lost 7 bases and J lost 5 bases. CDR3 size: 13 residues. The CDR3: CASKAGGWETQYF. The CDR3 DNA sequence: TGTGCCAGCAAGGCAGGGGGCTGGGAGACCCAGTACTTC.

The chain is built from TRBV6-2 or TRBV6-3 and TRBJ1-2; TRBD1 aligns across 9 bases. The V and J ends lost 6 bases and 5 bases, in that order; junction bases with no gene match: 10. CDR1 MNHEY and CDR2 SVGEGT come from the germline V gene. The CDR3 loop spans 15 amino acids. The CDR3 region is CASSGTGTGTYGYTF. For the CDR3, the DNA is TGTGCCAGCAGCGGGACCGGGACAGGGACGTATGGCTACACCTTC.

The chain uses TRBV2 and TRBJ1-4; 7 bases align to TRBD1. The CDR3 length is 15 residues. Germline V lookup: CDR1 SNHLY, CDR2 FYNNEI. The ends lost 6 bases at V and 4 bases at J; junction bases unmatched: 8. The CDR3 sequence: CASRPGQIINEKLFF. CDR3 bases: TGTGCCAGCAGGCCGGGACAGATTATTAATGAAAAACTGTTTTTT.

DNA of the CDR3: TGTGCCAGCAGCTTGGGCGGGAGCCAAAAAGAGACCCAGTACTTC. It translates to CASSLGGSQKETQYF. This rearrangement joins TRBV5-4 to TRBJ2-5; the match to TRBD2 covers 7 bases. The germline gives CDR1 SGHNT, CDR2 YYREEE (reference sequence). With V trimmed by 0 bases and J by 3 bases, 5 bases remained unmatched. The CDR3 is 15 amino acids.

The chain carries TRBV28 and TRBJ2-7, with D hard to call. CDR1 and CDR2 (germline): MDHEN, SYDVKM. The CDR3 is 13 amino acids. The V end was cut by 4 bases, the J end by 4 bases, with 11 bases between. CDR3 sequence (DNA): TGTGCCAGCAGTTCCGGGTCCGTATACGAGCAGTACTTC. It yields the protein CASSSGSVYEQYF.

As DNA, the CDR3 is TGTGCCAGCAGTGACCCGACTAGTCCTTCCTACGAGCAGTACTTC. It yields the protein CASSDPTSPSYEQYF. V is TRBV25-1 and J is TRBJ2-7, with TRBD2 as a possible D gene (6 bases). The CDR3 totals 15 residues. Deletions cut 3 bases from V and 1 base from J, with 13 bases between. Germline lookup yields CDR1 MGHDK and CDR2 SYGVNS.

This clone has a single count. This chain joins TRBV7-2 and TRBJ1-3, with unresolved D. The germline V and J ends were trimmed by 2 bases and 5 bases, with 16 bases remaining between them. The CDR3 contains 16 residues. Germline CDR1 SGHTA, CDR2 FQGNSA. The CDR3 coding sequence is TGTGCCAGCAGCTTACGGGGTACTATCGTTAGAAACACCATATATTTT. Translating it yields CASSLRGTIVRNTIYF.

The gene calls are TRBV6-6 and TRBJ2-7, with D possibly being TRBD1 (6 bases). The CDR3 spans 12 residues. The germline V and J ends were trimmed by 5 bases and 1 base, with 6 bases remaining between them. From germline, CDR1 is MNHNY and CDR2 SVGAGI (reference sequence). Here the CDR3 DNA reads TGTGCCAGCAGTGGACAGTCCTACGAGCAGTACTTC. It yields the protein CASSGQSYEQYF.

The CDR3 loop reads CASSAQASGGYNEQFF. CDR3 sequence (DNA): TGTGCCAGCAGCGCCCAGGCTAGCGGAGGGTACAATGAGCAGTTCTTC. The chain links TRBV9 to TRBJ2-1, with 7 bases that match TRBD2. This CDR3 has 16 residues. Germline V CDR1 and CDR2: SGDLS, YYNGEE. V shed 3 bases and J 4 bases; nucleotides not matched to a gene: 10.

The chain combines TRBV28 with TRBJ2-7; 10 bases are shared with TRBD2. CDR3 length: 16 residues. Germline trimming cut 4 bases from V and 2 bases from J; bases unmatched to any gene: 8. Per the germline V gene, CDR1 is MDHEN and CDR2 is SYDVKM. The CDR3 DNA is TGTGCCAGCAGTTCCCATGGACTAGCGGAAGCCTACGAGCAGTACTTC. It is translated as CASSSHGLAEAYEQYF. Full variable domain (rest looked up from reference TRBV28 and TRBJ2-7): DVKVTQSSRYLVKRTGEKVFLECVQDMDHENMFWYRQDPGLGLRLIYFSYDVKMKEKGDIPEGYSVSREKKERFSLILESASTNQTSMYLCASSSHGLAEAYEQYFGPGTRLTVT.

This rearrangement joins TRBV5-4 to TRBJ2-3, with 13 bases lining up with TRBD2. CDR3 length equals 18 residues. The V and J ends lost 5 bases and 2 bases, in that order; junction bases with no gene match: 11. Per the germline V gene, CDR1 is SGHNT and CDR2 is YYREEE (reference sequence). The CDR3 loop reads CASRPENGLAGDTDTQYF. The CDR3 nucleotides are TGTGCCAGCAGACCCGAAAATGGACTAGCGGGAGACACAGATACGCAGTATTTT.

The chain is built from TRBV4-3 and TRBJ2-2, with D hard to call. With 0 bases removed from V and 0 bases from J, the gap between germline ends came to 5 bases. This CDR3 is 15 amino acids long. CDR1 and CDR2 (germline): LGHNA, YSLEER. The CDR3 region has the DNA TGCGCCAGCAGCCAAGAAGAGGCGAACACCGGGGAGCTGTTTTTT. Protein product: CASSQEEANTGELFF.

The chain has TRBV18 and TRBJ1-1; no firm D call. The V end lost 0 bases, the J end lost 7 bases, and 15 bases lay between the germline ends. The V gene's germline CDR1 is KGHSH and CDR2 LQKENI. The CDR3 extends over 15 amino acids. Here the CDR3 DNA reads TGTGCCAGCTCACCACCAGGGAGAGCCGCTTATGAAGCTTTCTTT. Protein: CASSPPGRAAYEAFF. The complete variable domain, with remaining parts taken from reference TRBV18 and TRBJ1-1, reads NAGVMQNPRHLVRRRGQEARLRCSPMKGHSHVYWYRQLPEEGLKFMVYLQKENIIDESGMPKERFSAEFPKEGPSILRIQQVVRGDSAAYFCASSPPGRAAYEAFFGQGTRLTVV.

This chain links TRBV5-6 with TRBJ2-1, with D possibly being TRBD1 (6 bases). CDR1 is SGHDT and CDR2 is YYEEEE in the germline V gene. The CDR3 consists of 13 residues. Trimming took 6 bases from V and 4 from J, leaving 11 bases between them. CDR3 DNA sequence: TGTGCCAGCACCAGGGACACTTACAATGAGCAGTTCTTC. As protein: CASTRDTYNEQFF.

This chain links TRBV29-1 with TRBJ1-1, with TRBD1 matching over 7 bases. CDR3 length equals 13 residues. J was trimmed by 3 bases and V by 7 bases; bases with no gene match: 8. Germline loops: CDR1 SQVTM, CDR2 ANQGSEA. The chain's CDR3 is CSASQGPDTEAFF. The CDR3 DNA is TGCAGCGCCTCACAGGGGCCAGACACTGAAGCTTTCTTT.

The rearrangement uses TRBV19 and TRBJ1-5; TRBD1 aligns across 7 bases. This CDR3 spans 16 amino acids. Germline V gives CDR1 LNHDA, CDR2 SQIVND (reference sequence). V was pared by 1 base and J by 4 bases, with 7 bases of the junction left unmatched. The CDR3 DNA follows: TGTGCCAGTAGTATAGTAGACAGGGCACCGAATCAGCCCCAGCATTTT. Its protein product is CASSIVDRAPNQPQHF.

The V call is TRBV7-8, the J call TRBJ2-7; the match to TRBD1 covers 7 bases. V lost 5 bases to trimming and J lost 7 bases; unmatched junction nucleotides: 5. Germline V gives CDR1 SGHVS, CDR2 FQNEAQ. The CDR3 is 12 amino acids. CDR3 sequence: CASSVTGEEQYF. DNA of the CDR3: TGTGCCAGCAGCGTCACAGGGGAAGAGCAGTACTTC.

The genes are TRBV28 and TRBJ2-1; D gene uncertain. V lost 3 bases, J lost 8 bases, and 17 bases lay in between. Germline CDR1 reads MDHEN; CDR2 reads SYDVKM. This CDR3 contains 15 residues. The CDR3 region has the DNA TGTGCCAGCAGTTTTCAGGCCATTAGTTTGTATGAGCAGTTCTTC. This translates into CASSFQAISLYEQFF.

CDR3 sequence reads: CASSVGQGSYNEQFF. Here the CDR3 DNA reads TGTGCCAGCAGCGTAGGGCAGGGCTCCTACAATGAGCAGTTCTTC. The chain carries TRBV9 and TRBJ2-1; D might be TRBD1 (5 bases). This CDR3 is 15 amino acids long. From germline, CDR1 is SGDLS and CDR2 YYNGEE. The V gene lost 0 bases and the J gene lost 0 bases, with 7 bases spanning the gap.

This rearrangement joins TRBV7-9 to TRBJ2-7; the D gene is possibly TRBD1 (6 bases). This CDR3 is built from 13 residues. Germline V lookup: CDR1 SEHNR, CDR2 FQNEAQ (reference sequence). The V end lost 4 bases, the J end lost 3 bases, and 10 bases lay between the germline ends. The CDR3 loop is CASSSPGDYEQYF. For the CDR3, the DNA is TGTGCCAGCAGCTCTCCAGGGGACTACGAGCAGTACTTC. Filled out from reference TRBV7-9 and TRBJ2-7, the complete variable domain reads DTGVSQNPRHKITKRGQNVTFRCDPISEHNRLYWYRQTLGQGPEFLTYFQNEAQLEKSRLLSDRFSAERPKGSFSTLEIQRTEQGDSAMYLCASSSPGDYEQYFGPGTRLTVT.

The chain links TRBV28 to TRBJ2-1; tentative D call: TRBD2 (6 bases). The germline CDR1 and CDR2 sequences are MDHEN and SYDVKM. This CDR3 is 15 amino acids long. Deletions cut 4 bases from V and 7 bases from J, with 17 bases between. This CDR3 is CASSSGTEVGNEQFF. Here the CDR3 DNA reads TGTGCCAGCAGTTCCGGGACTGAGGTAGGGAATGAGCAGTTCTTC.

This clone was observed a single time. This chain links TRBV3-1 (or the pseudogene TRBV3-2) with TRBJ2-2; TRBD1 aligns across 8 bases. V gave up 4 bases and J gave up 3 bases; unmatched junction bases: 10. CDR3 length equals 17 residues. From germline, CDR1 is LGHDT and CDR2 YNNKEL (reference sequence). In DNA form, the CDR3 reads TGTGCCAGCAGCCCGGACAGGGACGAGGTTTACACCGGGGAGCTGTTTTTT. Its protein product is CASSPDRDEVYTGELFF.

The CDR3 bases are TGTGCCAGCAGGTACGGAGGGGCGGGCACTGAAGCTTTCTTT. This gives the protein CASRYGGAGTEAFF. The chain couples TRBV7-9 to TRBJ1-1; D is possibly TRBD1 (5 bases). Germline V gives CDR1 SEHNR, CDR2 FQNEAQ (reference sequence). The CDR3 totals 14 residues. V dropped 6 bases and J dropped 4 bases, with 15 bases sitting between them.